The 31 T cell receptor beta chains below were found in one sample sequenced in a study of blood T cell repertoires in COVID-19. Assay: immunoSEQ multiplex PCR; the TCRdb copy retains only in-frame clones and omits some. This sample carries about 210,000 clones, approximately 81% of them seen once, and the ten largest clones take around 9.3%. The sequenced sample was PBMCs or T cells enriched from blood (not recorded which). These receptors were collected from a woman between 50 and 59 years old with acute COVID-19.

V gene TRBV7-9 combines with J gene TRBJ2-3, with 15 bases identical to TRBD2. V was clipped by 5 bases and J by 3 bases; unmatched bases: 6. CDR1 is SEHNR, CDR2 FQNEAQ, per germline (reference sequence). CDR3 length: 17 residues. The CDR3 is CASSLGLAGGRTDTQYF. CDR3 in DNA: TGTGCCAGCAGCCTTGGACTAGCGGGGGGGCGGACAGATACGCAGTATTTT.

The CDR3 is CASSGHGTSGPAQYF. The DNA of the CDR3 is TGCGCCAGCAGCGGGCATGGGACTAGCGGACCTGCCCAGTACTTC. The chain recombines TRBV5-1 with TRBJ2-5, with 11 nucleotides matching TRBD2. Germline CDR1 SGHRS, CDR2 YFSETQ. The CDR3 is 15 residues long. With V trimmed by 4 bases and J by 9 bases, 11 bases remained unmatched.

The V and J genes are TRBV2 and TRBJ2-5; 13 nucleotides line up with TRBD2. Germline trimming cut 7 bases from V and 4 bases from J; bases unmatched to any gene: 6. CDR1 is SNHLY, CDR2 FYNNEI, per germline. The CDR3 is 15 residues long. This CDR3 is CASNILAGGGETQYF. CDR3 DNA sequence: TGTGCCAGCAATATACTAGCGGGAGGGGGAGAGACCCAGTACTTC.

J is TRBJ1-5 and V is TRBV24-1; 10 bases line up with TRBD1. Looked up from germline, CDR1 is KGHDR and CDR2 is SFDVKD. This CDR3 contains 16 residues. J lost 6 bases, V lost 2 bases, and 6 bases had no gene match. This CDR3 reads CATSDSGTGVSQPQHF. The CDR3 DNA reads TGTGCCACCAGTGATTCCGGGACAGGGGTGAGTCAGCCCCAGCATTTT.

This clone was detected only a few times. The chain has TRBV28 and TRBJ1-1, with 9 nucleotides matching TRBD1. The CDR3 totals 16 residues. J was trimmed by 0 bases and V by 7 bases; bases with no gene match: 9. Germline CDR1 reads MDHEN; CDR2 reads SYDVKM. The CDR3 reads CASTIHRTGVNTEAFF. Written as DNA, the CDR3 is TGTGCCAGCACCATTCATAGGACAGGGGTGAACACTGAAGCTTTCTTT.

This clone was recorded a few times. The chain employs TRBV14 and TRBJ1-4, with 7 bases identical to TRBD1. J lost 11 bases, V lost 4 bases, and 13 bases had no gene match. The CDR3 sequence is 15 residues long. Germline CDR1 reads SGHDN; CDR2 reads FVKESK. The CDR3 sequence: CASSPPGQSFFKLFF. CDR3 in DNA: TGTGCCAGCAGCCCACCGGGACAGTCCTTCTTCAAACTGTTTTTT.

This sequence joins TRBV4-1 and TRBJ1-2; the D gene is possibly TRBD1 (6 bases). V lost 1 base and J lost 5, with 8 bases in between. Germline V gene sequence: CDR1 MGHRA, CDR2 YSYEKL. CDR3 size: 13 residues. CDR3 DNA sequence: TGCGCCAGCAGCCAAGGGACAGCGTATGGCTACACCTTC. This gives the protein CASSQGTAYGYTF.

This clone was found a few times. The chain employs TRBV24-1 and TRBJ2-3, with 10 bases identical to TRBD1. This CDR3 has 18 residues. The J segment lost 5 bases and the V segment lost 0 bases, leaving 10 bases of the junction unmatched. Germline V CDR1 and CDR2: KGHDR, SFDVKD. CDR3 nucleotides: TGTGCCACCAGTGATTTGGGGACAGGGGAGGCCTCGGGAGATACGCAGTATTTT. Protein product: CATSDLGTGEASGDTQYF.

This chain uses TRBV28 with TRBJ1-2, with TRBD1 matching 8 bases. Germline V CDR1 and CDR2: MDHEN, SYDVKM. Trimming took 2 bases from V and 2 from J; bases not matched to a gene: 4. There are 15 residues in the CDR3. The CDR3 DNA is TGTGCCAGCAGTTTAAGGGGACAGGCGAACTATGGCTACACCTTC. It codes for CASSLRGQANYGYTF.

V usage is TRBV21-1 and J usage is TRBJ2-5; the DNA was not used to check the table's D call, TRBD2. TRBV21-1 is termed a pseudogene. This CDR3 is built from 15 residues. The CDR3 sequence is CASSPRLAGEETQYF. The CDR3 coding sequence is TGTGCCAGCAGCCCTCGACTAGCGGGGGAAGAGACCCAGTACTTC.

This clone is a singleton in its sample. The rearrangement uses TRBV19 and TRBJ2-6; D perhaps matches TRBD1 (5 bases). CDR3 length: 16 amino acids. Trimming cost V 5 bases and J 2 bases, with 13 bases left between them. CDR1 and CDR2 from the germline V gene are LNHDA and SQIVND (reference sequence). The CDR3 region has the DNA TGTGCCAGTAGTGCCTCCCAGGGAACTGGGGCCAACGTCCTGACTTTC. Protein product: CASSASQGTGANVLTF.

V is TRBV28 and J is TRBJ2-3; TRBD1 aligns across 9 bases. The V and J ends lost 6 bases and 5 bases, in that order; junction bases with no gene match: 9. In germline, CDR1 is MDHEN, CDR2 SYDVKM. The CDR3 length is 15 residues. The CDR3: CASSFNRGLGDTQYF. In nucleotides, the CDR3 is TGTGCCAGCAGCTTTAACAGGGGGCTCGGAGATACGCAGTATTTT.

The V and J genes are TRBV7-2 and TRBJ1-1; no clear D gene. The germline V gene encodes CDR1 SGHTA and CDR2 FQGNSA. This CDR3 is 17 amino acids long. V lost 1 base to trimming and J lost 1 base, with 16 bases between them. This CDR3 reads CASSLGDFIRGNTEAFF. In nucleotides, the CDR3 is TGTGCCAGCAGCTTAGGAGATTTTATTCGGGGGAACACTGAAGCTTTCTTT.

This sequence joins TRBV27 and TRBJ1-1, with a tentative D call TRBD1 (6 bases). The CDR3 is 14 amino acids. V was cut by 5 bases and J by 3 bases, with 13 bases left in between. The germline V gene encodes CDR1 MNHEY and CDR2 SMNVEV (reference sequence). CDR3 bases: TGTGCCAGCAGTCTAGAGGGGGTTTACACTGAAGCTTTCTTT. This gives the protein CASSLEGVYTEAFF.

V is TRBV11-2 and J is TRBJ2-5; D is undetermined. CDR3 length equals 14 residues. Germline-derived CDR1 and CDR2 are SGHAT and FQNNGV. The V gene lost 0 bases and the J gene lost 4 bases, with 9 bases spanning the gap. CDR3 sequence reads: CASSLDFFSETQYF. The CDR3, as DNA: TGTGCCAGCAGCTTAGATTTCTTCTCAGAGACCCAGTACTTC.

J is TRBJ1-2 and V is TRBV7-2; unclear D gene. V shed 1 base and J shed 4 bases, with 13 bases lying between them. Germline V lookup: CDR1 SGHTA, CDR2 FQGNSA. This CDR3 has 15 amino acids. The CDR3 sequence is CASSLVAEGGYGYTF. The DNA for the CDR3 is TGTGCCAGCAGCTTAGTTGCGGAGGGAGGCTATGGCTACACCTTC.

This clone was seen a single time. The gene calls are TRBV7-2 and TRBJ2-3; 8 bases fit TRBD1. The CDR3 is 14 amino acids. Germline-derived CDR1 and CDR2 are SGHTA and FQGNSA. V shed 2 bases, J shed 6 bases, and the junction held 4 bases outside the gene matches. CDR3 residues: CASSLQGALDTQYF. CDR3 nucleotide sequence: TGTGCCAGCAGCTTACAGGGGGCCCTTGATACGCAGTATTTT. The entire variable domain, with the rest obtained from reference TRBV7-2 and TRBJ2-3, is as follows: GAGVSQSPSNKVTEKGKDVELRCDPISGHTALYWYRQSLGQGLEFLIYFQGNSAPDKSGLPSDRFSAERTGGSVSTLTIQRTQQEDSAVYLCASSLQGALDTQYFGPGTRLTVL.

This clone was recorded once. Written as DNA, the CDR3 is TGTGCCAGCAGTTTATTATGTGTGTGGGCACAGATCAAGCCGGAAGCGGTGGACTGCGAGCAGTACTTC. This encodes CASSLLCVWAQIKPEAVDCEQYF. V is TRBV28 and J is TRBJ2-7; D perhaps matches TRBD2 (5 bases). Looked up from germline, CDR1 is MDHEN and CDR2 is SYDVKM. CDR3 length: 23 amino acids. Trimming removed 1 base from V and 6 bases from J, with 40 bases in between.

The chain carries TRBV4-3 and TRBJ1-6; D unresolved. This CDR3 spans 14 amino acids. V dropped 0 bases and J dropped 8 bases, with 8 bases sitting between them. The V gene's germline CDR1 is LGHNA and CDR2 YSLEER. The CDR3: CASSQDGRDSPLHF. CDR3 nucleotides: TGCGCCAGCAGCCAAGATGGGAGGGATTCACCCCTCCACTTT.

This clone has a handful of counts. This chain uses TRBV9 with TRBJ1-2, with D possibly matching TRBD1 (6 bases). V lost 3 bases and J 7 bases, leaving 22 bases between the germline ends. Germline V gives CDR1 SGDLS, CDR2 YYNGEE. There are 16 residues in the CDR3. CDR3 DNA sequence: TGTGCCAGCAGCGCCGGACCGGGCAGGGGCTCCGTTGGCTACACCTTC. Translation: CASSAGPGRGSVGYTF.

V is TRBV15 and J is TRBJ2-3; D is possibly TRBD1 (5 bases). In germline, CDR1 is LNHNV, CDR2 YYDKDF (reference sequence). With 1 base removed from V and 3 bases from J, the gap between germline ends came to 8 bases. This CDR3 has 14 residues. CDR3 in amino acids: CATSRGQLTDTQYF. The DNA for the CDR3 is TGTGCCACCAGCAGAGGACAGTTGACAGATACGCAGTATTTT.

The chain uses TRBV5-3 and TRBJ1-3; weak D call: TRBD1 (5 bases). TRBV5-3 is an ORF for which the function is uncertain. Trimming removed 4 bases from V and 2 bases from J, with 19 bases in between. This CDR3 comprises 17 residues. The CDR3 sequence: CARSRGAAPGAGNTIYF. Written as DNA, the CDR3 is TGTGCCAGAAGCAGGGGCGCAGCGCCAGGCGCTGGAAACACCATATATTTT.

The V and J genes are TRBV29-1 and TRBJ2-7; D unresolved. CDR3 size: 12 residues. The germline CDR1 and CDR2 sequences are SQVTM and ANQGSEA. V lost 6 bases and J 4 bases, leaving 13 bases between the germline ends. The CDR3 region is CSVAGYFYEQYF. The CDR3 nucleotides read TGCAGCGTCGCAGGATACTTTTACGAGCAGTACTTC.

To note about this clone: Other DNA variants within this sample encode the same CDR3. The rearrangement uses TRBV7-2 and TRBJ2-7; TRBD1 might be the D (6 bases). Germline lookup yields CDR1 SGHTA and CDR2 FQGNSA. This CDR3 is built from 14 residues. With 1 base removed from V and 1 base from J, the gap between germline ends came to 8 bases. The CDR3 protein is CASSLDRVSYEQYF. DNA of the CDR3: TGTGCCAGCAGCTTAGACAGGGTATCCTACGAGCAGTACTTC.

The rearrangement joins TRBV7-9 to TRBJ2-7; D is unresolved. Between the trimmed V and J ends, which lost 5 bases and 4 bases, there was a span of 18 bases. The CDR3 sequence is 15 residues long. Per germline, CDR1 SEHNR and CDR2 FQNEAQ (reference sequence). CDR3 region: CASSPPSGPSYEQYF. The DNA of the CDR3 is TGTGCCAGCAGCCCCCCCTCGGGTCCATCATACGAGCAGTACTTC.

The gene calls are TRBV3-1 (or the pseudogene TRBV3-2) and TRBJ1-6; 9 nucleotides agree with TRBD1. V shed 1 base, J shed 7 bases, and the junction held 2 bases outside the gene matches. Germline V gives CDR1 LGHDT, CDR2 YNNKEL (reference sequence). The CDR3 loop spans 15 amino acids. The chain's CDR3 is CASSQAGQGNSPLHF. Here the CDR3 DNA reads TGTGCCAGCAGCCAAGCGGGACAGGGAAATTCACCCCTCCACTTT.

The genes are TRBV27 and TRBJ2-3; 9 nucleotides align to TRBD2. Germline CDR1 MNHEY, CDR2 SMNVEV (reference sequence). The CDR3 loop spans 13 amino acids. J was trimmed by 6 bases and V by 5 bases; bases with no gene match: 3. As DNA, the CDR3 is TGTGCCAGCAGTCGACTAGCGGTCGATACGCAGTATTTT. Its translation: CASSRLAVDTQYF.

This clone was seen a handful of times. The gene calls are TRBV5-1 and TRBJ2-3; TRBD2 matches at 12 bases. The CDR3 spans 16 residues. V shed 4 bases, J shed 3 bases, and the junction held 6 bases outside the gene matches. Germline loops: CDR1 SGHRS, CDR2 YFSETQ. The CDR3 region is CASSLGLAGITDTQYF. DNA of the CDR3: TGCGCCAGCAGCCTGGGACTAGCGGGTATAACAGATACGCAGTATTTT.

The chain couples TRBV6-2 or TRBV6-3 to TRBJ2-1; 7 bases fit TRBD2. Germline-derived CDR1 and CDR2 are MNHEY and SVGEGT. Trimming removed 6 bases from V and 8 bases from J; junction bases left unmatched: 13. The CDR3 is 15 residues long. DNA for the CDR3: TGTGCCAGCAGCCGACTAGCCCAGGGTGGCGATGAGCAGTTCTTC. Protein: CASSRLAQGGDEQFF.

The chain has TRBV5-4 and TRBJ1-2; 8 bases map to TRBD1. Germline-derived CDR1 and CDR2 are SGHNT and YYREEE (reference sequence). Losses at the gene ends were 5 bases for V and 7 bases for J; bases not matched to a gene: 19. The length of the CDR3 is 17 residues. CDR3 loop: CASRSSGQGEVMGGYTF. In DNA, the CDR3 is TGTGCCAGCAGATCCTCCGGACAGGGAGAGGTTATGGGTGGCTACACCTTC. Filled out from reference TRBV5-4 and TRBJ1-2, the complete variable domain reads ETGVTQSPTHLIKTRGQQVTLRCSSQSGHNTVSWYQQALGQGPQFIFQYYREEENGRGNFPPRFSGLQFPNYSSELNVNALELDDSALYLCASRSSGQGEVMGGYTFGSGTRLTVV.

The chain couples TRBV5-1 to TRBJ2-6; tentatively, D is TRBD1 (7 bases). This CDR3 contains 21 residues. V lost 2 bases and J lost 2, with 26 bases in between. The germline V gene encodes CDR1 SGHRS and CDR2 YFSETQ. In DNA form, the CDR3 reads TGCGCCAGCAGCTTCGACTCCCGGGGTAACAGGGGAGGTCCTGGGGCCAACGTCCTGACTTTC. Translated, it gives CASSFDSRGNRGGPGANVLTF.